The T cell receptor (beta chain) under discussion was sequenced for a study of graft-versus-host responses after intestinal transplantation. As for the study in general: Uniformly, recipients were administered anti-thymocyte globulin induction with subsequent tacrolimus and steroids for around three years.

Only a few counts were recorded for this clone. A junction end diverges from the germline sequence, so it may reflect a read error. CDR3 length: 13 amino acids. The V gene's germline CDR1 is MNHNS and CDR2 SASEGT. Method: immunoSEQ multiplex PCR; TCRdb's copy keeps in-frame clones and lacks some. The table has 3,500 to 5,000 clones, about 31% seen once. With some 200,000 irradiated, violet-dye-labeled stimulator cells, some 200,000 CFSE-labeled responder cells were plated. CFSE-low proliferating responders, CD3+CD4+ and CD3+CD8+, were sorted post-reaction. This clonotype was sampled from a human patient who was an organ donor for intestinal transplantation. This specimen was alloreactive CD4+ T cells from a mixed lymphocyte reaction culture, taken before transplantation. The subset: CFSE-low proliferating T cells sorted from approximately six-day pre-transplant mixed lymphocyte reaction (GvH or HvG direction). V gene TRBV6-1 combines with J gene TRBJ2-7; D not certain. CDR3 loop: CAISEFSSYEQYF. In nucleotides, the CDR3 is TGTGCCATCAGTGAGTTTAGCTCCTACGAGCAGTACTTC.